This is a list of T cell receptor beta chains from one sample in a study of graft-versus-host responses after intestinal transplantation. Here immunoSEQ multiplex PCR was the method, and the copy in TCRdb shows in-frame clones only, minus some. The table lists about 47,000 clones, around 96% of them singletons, with 1.6% in the top ten. This specimen consisted of PBMCs, obtained more than 310 days after intestinal transplant. The source of these receptors is a human patient who received an intestinal transplant, so some T cells may come from the graft donor. CDR3s include the opening cysteine and the closing phenylalanine or tryptophan. The order of the fields is J gene, V gene, clone size, D gene, CDR3 protein, CDR3 DNA. D genes are given only for firm matches. Size is stated for part of the rows, as once, few or many counts, or as a class when the clone is expanded.

>TRBJ2-3|TRBV5-1|.|TRBD1
CASSPRRTGVTDTQYF
TGCGCCAGCAGCCCCCGCCGGACAGGGGTCACAGATACGCAGTATTTT
>TRBJ2-7|TRBV18|.|.
CASSPQKGSTPYEQYF
TGTGCCAGCTCACCACAAAAGGGGAGCACTCCCTACGAGCAGTACTTC
>TRBJ1-1|TRBV5-1|.|.
CASSFPTVPNTEAFF
TGCGCCAGCAGCTTCCCTACCGTACCGAACACTGAAGCTTTCTTT
>TRBJ2-7|TRBV27|.|.
CASSLGPGSSYEQYF
TGTGCCAGCAGTTTGGGACCGGGGAGCTCCTACGAGCAGTACTTC
>TRBJ1-6|TRBV6-5|once|TRBD1
CASSYGPGQSPQPLHF
TGTGCCAGCAGTTACGGTCCGGGACAGAGCCCTCAACCCCTCCACTTT
>TRBJ1-1|TRBV5-4|.|TRBD1
CASSPRQGAVTEAFF
TGTGCCAGCAGCCCGCGCCAGGGGGCGGTAACTGAAGCTTTCTTT
>TRBJ1-1|TRBV6-5|.|.
CASRKIGSFAEAFF
TGTGCCAGCCGCAAGATTGGGAGTTTCGCTGAAGCTTTCTTT
>TRBJ2-1|TRBV19|.|.
CASISWGDEQFF
TGTGCCAGTATTAGCTGGGGCGATGAGCAGTTCTTC
>TRBJ2-2|TRBV5-1|.|.
CASSLSQGNTGELFF
TGCGCCAGCAGCTTGAGTCAGGGAAACACCGGGGAGCTGTTTTTT
>TRBJ2-1|TRBV5-1|.|TRBD1
CASSPLTGQGEDEQFF
TGCGCCAGCAGCCCCCTCACGGGACAGGGAGAAGATGAGCAGTTCTTC
>TRBJ1-2|TRBV5-4|.|TRBD1
CASSFTTGGGYTF
TGTGCCAGCAGCTTCACGACAGGGGGCGGCTACACCTTC
>TRBJ1-5|TRBV7-2|.|.
CASSSTGSSNQPQHF
TGTGCCAGCAGCTCCACGGGTAGCAGCAATCAGCCCCAGCATTTT
>TRBJ2-5|TRBV6-5|.|TRBD1
CASTPAEGQEETQYF
TGTGCCAGCACGCCCGCCGAAGGACAGGAAGAGACCCAGTACTTC
>TRBJ1-2|TRBV7-9|.|.
CASSVIGIYGYTF
TGTGCCAGCAGCGTGATAGGGATCTATGGCTACACCTTC